A single sample gave rise to the 23 T cell receptor beta chains below, sequenced in a study of blood T cell repertoires in COVID-19. Clones were sequenced by immunoSEQ multiplex PCR, and TCRdb holds only the in-frame ones, with some missing. The sample has about 160,000 clones, 85% to 95% seen once. Specimen: peripheral blood. Receptors were obtained from a woman between 45 and 60 years old with acute or convalescent COVID-19.

The rearrangement uses TRBV19 and TRBJ2-1; 7 nucleotides line up with TRBD1. CDR3 length: 13 residues. The V gene end was trimmed by 6 bases and the J gene end by 10 bases; junction bases not matched to a gene: 9. Germline V gives CDR1 LNHDA, CDR2 SQIVND (reference sequence). The CDR3 DNA sequence: TGTGCCAGTAGCGACAGGGCCCAGAGGGAGCAGTTCTTC. Amino acids: CASSDRAQREQFF.

The chain links TRBV5-1 to TRBJ2-1; 10 bases line up with TRBD2. V was pared by 0 bases and J by 4 bases, with 4 bases of the junction left unmatched. This CDR3 region has 16 residues. CDR1 is SGHRS, CDR2 YFSETQ, per germline. The CDR3 nucleotides read TGCGCCAGCAGCTTGGTGGGTAGCGGGGGGTACAATGAGCAGTTCTTC. It encodes CASSLVGSGGYNEQFF.

This chain connects TRBV19 to TRBJ1-1; 8 bases agree with TRBD1. The CDR3 extends over 16 amino acids. The J segment lost 0 bases and the V segment lost 4 bases, leaving 7 bases of the junction unmatched. CDR1 is LNHDA, CDR2 SQIVND, per germline (reference sequence). CDR3 amino acids: CASSTDRDWMNTEAFF. The CDR3 DNA reads as TGTGCCAGTAGTACGGACAGGGACTGGATGAACACTGAAGCTTTCTTT.

The CDR3 sequence: CASSLGAGCQPQHF. As DNA, the CDR3 is TGTGCCAGCAGCTTGGGGGCGGGATGTCAGCCCCAGCATTTT. The chain links TRBV5-5 to TRBJ1-5; D gene unclear. The V end was cut by 0 bases, the J end by 6 bases, with 10 bases between. The CDR3 runs 14 residues. CDR1 is SGHKS, CDR2 YYEKEE, per germline (reference sequence).

J is TRBJ2-7 and V is TRBV28; D may be TRBD2 (6 bases). CDR3 size: 15 residues. V was shortened by 6 bases and J by 1 base, with 16 bases between the two germline ends. Looked up from germline, CDR1 is MDHEN and CDR2 is SYDVKM. CDR3 sequence reads: CASRQPGLDSYEQYF. The CDR3 nucleotides read TGTGCCAGCAGACAACCGGGACTGGATTCCTACGAGCAGTACTTC.

The chain has TRBV29-1 and TRBJ2-6, with D hard to call. Germline values: CDR1 SQVTM, CDR2 ANQGSEA. Between the trimmed V and J ends, which lost 1 base and 4 bases, there was a span of 11 bases. The CDR3 runs to 15 residues. The CDR3 here is CSVEGSEMGANVLTF. The CDR3 DNA reads as TGCAGCGTTGAAGGCTCAGAAATGGGGGCCAACGTCCTGACTTTC.

The chain carries TRBV5-1 and TRBJ1-2, with 7 bases matching TRBD1. Germline V gene sequence: CDR1 SGHRS, CDR2 YFSETQ. This CDR3 is 12 amino acids long. V lost 3 bases to trimming and J lost 8 bases; unmatched junction nucleotides: 4. CDR3 sequence reads: CASSSTGEGYTF. The CDR3 nucleotides are TGCGCCAGCAGCTCTACAGGGGAAGGCTACACCTTC.

The chain recombines TRBV2 with TRBJ2-3, with 8 bases fitting TRBD2. The V segment lost 6 bases and the J segment 4 bases; nucleotides outside the gene matches: 9. From germline, CDR1 is SNHLY and CDR2 FYNNEI. The CDR3 contains 15 residues. The CDR3 bases are TGTGCCAGCAGCCAAAGCGGGAGTGCCGCAGATACGCAGTATTTT. This translates into CASSQSGSAADTQYF.

The chain combines TRBV6-1 with TRBJ1-5; no clear D. V shed 0 bases and J shed 9 bases, with 18 bases lying between them. The CDR3 spans 16 residues. Per germline, CDR1 MNHNS and CDR2 SASEGT. CDR3 amino acids: CASSEAQVMPLLPQHF. The CDR3 coding sequence is TGTGCCAGCAGTGAAGCGCAGGTAATGCCATTACTGCCCCAGCATTTT.

V usage is TRBV6-1 and J usage is TRBJ1-3; 8 bases match TRBD1. The CDR3 length is 14 residues. CDR1 MNHNS and CDR2 SASEGT come from the germline V gene. J lost 7 bases, V lost 2 bases, and 4 bases had no gene match. For the CDR3, the DNA is TGTGCCAGCAGTGAATGGAGGACAGGGAACACCATATATTTT. It translates to CASSEWRTGNTIYF.

V is TRBV19 and J is TRBJ2-3; no clear D gene. The CDR3 consists of 14 residues. Trimming pared 1 base from V and 5 bases from J, leaving 10 bases between. Germline V gene data show CDR1 as LNHDA and CDR2 as SQIVND (reference sequence). The CDR3 nucleotides are TGTGCCAGTAGTATAGCCCTTAGAGAAGATACGCAGTATTTT. Its translation: CASSIALREDTQYF.

The chain carries TRBV9 and TRBJ1-2, with D uncertain. The V gene's germline CDR1 is SGDLS and CDR2 YYNGEE. The CDR3 totals 14 residues. The V gene lost 0 bases and the J gene lost 2 bases, with 8 bases spanning the gap. The CDR3 DNA follows: TGTGCCAGCAGCGTAGGGCAGGAAAACTATGGCTACACCTTC. Protein: CASSVGQENYGYTF.

Here the CDR3 reads CASKVSATNEKLFF. The CDR3 nucleotides read TGTGCCAGTAAAGTCAGCGCAACTAATGAAAAACTGTTTTTT. This chain joins TRBV19 and TRBJ1-4, with D unclear. The V end was cut by 7 bases, the J end by 0 bases, with 9 bases between. The CDR3 sequence is 14 residues long. Germline CDR1 reads LNHDA; CDR2 reads SQIVND (reference sequence).

The chain is built from TRBV2 and TRBJ1-2, with 7 bases fitting TRBD1. V lost 10 bases to trimming and J lost 4 bases; unmatched junction nucleotides: 15. CDR3 length: 15 residues. Per the germline V gene, CDR1 is SNHLY and CDR2 is FYNNEI. The chain's CDR3 is CATALRQGTSYGYTF. As DNA, the CDR3 is TGTGCCACCGCACTGCGACAGGGAACGAGCTATGGCTACACCTTC. The variable domain in full, completed from reference TRBV2 and TRBJ1-2, reads EPEVTQTPSHQVTQMGQEVILRCVPISNHLYFYWYRQILGQKVEFLVSFYNNEISEKSEIFDDQFSVERPDGSNFTLKIRSTKLEDSAMYFCATALRQGTSYGYTFGSGTRLTVV.

J is TRBJ2-5 and V is TRBV7-6; perhaps TRBD1 as D (5 bases). Germline CDR1 SGHVS, CDR2 FNYEAQ. Trimming cost V 5 bases and J 2 bases, with 15 bases left between them. CDR3 length equals 15 residues. CDR3 amino acids: CASSRTTATQETQYF. DNA of the CDR3: TGTGCCAGCAGCCGGACGACAGCGACTCAAGAGACCCAGTACTTC.

The chain's CDR3 is CATSRVPGLNTEAFF. CDR3 sequence (DNA): TGTGCCACCAGCAGAGTCCCGGGGTTGAACACTGAAGCTTTCTTT. V usage is TRBV15 and J usage is TRBJ1-1; D gene unclear. Germline V CDR1 and CDR2: LNHNV, YYDKDF (reference sequence). Deletions cut 1 base from V and 0 bases from J, with 9 bases between. The CDR3 is made up of 15 amino acids.

The V call is TRBV28, the J call TRBJ2-1; D unresolved. Germline values: CDR1 MDHEN, CDR2 SYDVKM. The CDR3 loop spans 12 amino acids. V shed 2 bases and J shed 5 bases, with 4 bases lying between them. This chain's CDR3 is CASSLENNEQFF. CDR3 coding DNA: TGTGCCAGCAGTTTAGAGAACAATGAGCAGTTCTTC. Full variable domain (rest looked up from reference TRBV28 and TRBJ2-1): DVKVTQSSRYLVKRTGEKVFLECVQDMDHENMFWYRQDPGLGLRLIYFSYDVKMKEKGDIPEGYSVSREKKERFSLILESASTNQTSMYLCASSLENNEQFFGPGTRLTVL.

The rearrangement joins TRBV13 to TRBJ2-3; 14 bases line up with TRBD2. Trimming at V came to 6 bases and at J to 0 bases, leaving 5 bases not matched to a gene. The CDR3 extends over 17 amino acids. Germline V gene sequence: CDR1 PRHDT, CDR2 FYEKMQ (reference sequence). The CDR3 spells CASRTGTSGRSTDTQYF. In DNA, the CDR3 is TGTGCCAGCAGAACCGGGACTAGCGGGAGAAGCACAGATACGCAGTATTTT.

The V gene is TRBV20-1, the J gene TRBJ1-3; D unclear. In germline, CDR1 is DFQATT, CDR2 SNEGSKA (reference sequence). The CDR3 sequence is 11 residues long. Trimming took off 6 bases at V and 4 bases at J, with 7 bases between the two ends. Here the CDR3 reads CSARRGNTIYF. CDR3 nucleotide sequence: TGCAGTGCCCGGAGGGGAAACACCATATATTTT.

This chain links TRBV7-9 with TRBJ2-3, with TRBD1 matching 7 bases. This CDR3 comprises 16 residues. Looked up from germline, CDR1 is SEHNR and CDR2 is FQNEAQ (reference sequence). The V and J ends lost 3 bases and 2 bases, in that order; junction bases with no gene match: 8. The CDR3 DNA reads as TGTGCCAGCAGCTTTGGCCAGGGGGTTTACACAGATACGCAGTATTTT. Translation gives CASSFGQGVYTDTQYF.

The V call is TRBV5-8, the J call TRBJ2-1, with D possibly being TRBD1 (6 bases). The CDR3 spans 13 residues. Trimming took off 4 bases at V and 4 bases at J, with 9 bases between the two ends. The V gene's germline CDR1 is SGHTS and CDR2 YDEGEE. The CDR3 region has the DNA TGTGCCAGCAGCGGGGGCCTATACAATGAGCAGTTCTTC. Its protein is CASSGGLYNEQFF.

V gene TRBV10-2 combines with J gene TRBJ1-1, with a weak D call TRBD1 (5 bases). The CDR3 contains 13 residues. In germline, CDR1 is WSHSY, CDR2 SAAADI. The V end was cut by 4 bases, the J end by 6 bases, with 12 bases between. CDR3 sequence (DNA): TGCGCCAGCAGTGTACAGGCTGGACCTGAAGCTTTCTTT. As protein: CASSVQAGPEAFF.

The V and J genes are TRBV2 and TRBJ2-1, with 11 nucleotides matching TRBD2. The CDR3 length is 15 residues. After removal of 4 bases from V and 6 bases from J, the junction contained 5 bases not matched to a gene. Germline V gene lookup returns CDR1 SNHLY and CDR2 FYNNEI. The CDR3 nucleotides read TGTGCCAGCAGTGTTAAGCTAGCGGGAGGCAATGAGCAGTTCTTC. This sequence encodes CASSVKLAGGNEQFF. Full variable domain (outside the CDR3, taken from reference TRBV2 and TRBJ2-1): EPEVTQTPSHQVTQMGQEVILRCVPISNHLYFYWYRQILGQKVEFLVSFYNNEISEKSEIFDDQFSVERPDGSNFTLKIRSTKLEDSAMYFCASSVKLAGGNEQFFGPGTRLTVL.